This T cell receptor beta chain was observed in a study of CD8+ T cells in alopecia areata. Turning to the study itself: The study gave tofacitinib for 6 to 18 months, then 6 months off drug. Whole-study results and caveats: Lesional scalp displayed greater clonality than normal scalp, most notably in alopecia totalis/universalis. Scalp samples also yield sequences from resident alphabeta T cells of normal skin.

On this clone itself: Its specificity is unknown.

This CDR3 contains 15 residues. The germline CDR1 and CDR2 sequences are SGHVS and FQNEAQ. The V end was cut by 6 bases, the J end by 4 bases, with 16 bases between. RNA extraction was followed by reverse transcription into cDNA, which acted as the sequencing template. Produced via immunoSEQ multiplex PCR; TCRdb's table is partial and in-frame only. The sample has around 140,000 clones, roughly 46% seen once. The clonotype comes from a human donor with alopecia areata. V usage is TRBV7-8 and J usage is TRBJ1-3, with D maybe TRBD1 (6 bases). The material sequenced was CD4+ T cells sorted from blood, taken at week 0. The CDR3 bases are TGTGCCAGCAGTCACACCGGGACACAGGGAAACACCATATATTTT. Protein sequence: CASSHTGTQGNTIYF. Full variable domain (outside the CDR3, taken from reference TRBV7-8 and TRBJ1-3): GAGVSQSPRYKVAKRGQDVALRCDPISGHVSLFWYQQALGQGPEFLTYFQNEAQLDKSGLPSDRFFAERPEGSVSTLKIQRTQQEDSAVYLCASSHTGTQGNTIYFGEGSWLTVV.